The 22 T cell receptor beta chains in this list originate from one sample, sequenced in a study of blood T cell repertoires in COVID-19. The data were produced by immunoSEQ multiplex PCR, yet TCRdb's version contains in-frame clones alone and is incomplete. This sample yields roughly 53,000 clones, of which around 87% are seen a single time; around 2.2% belongs to the top ten. Source material: peripheral blood. These receptors were collected from a woman older than 75 with COVID-19, enrolled during active disease.

V gene TRBV5-1 combines with J gene TRBJ1-6; D gene uncertain. V shed 7 bases and J shed 9 bases, with 17 bases lying between them. CDR1 SGHRS and CDR2 YFSETQ come from the germline V gene. The CDR3 has 14 residues. Here the CDR3 DNA reads TGCGCCAGCTCCGAACCGGGGAGGTCTTCACCCCTCCACTTT. This translates into CASSEPGRSSPLHF.

V gene TRBV3-1 (or the pseudogene TRBV3-2) combines with J gene TRBJ1-6, with D unclear. This CDR3 is built from 16 residues. Germline CDR1 and CDR2: LGHDT and YNNKEL (reference sequence). The V end lost 3 bases, the J end lost 10 bases, and 19 bases lay between the germline ends. CDR3: CASSQTGRSTWSPLHF. The CDR3 DNA is TGTGCCAGCAGCCAGACGGGGAGGTCGACGTGGTCACCCCTCCACTTT.

This rearrangement joins TRBV6-5 to TRBJ2-7; the D is unclear. The CDR3 consists of 13 residues. Deletions cut 6 bases from V and 0 bases from J, with 9 bases between. The germline V gene encodes CDR1 MNHEY and CDR2 SVGAGI. CDR3 in DNA: TGTGCCAGCAGCGAGACTTACTCCTACGAGCAGTACTTC. Translation: CASSETYSYEQYF.

The genes are TRBV28 and TRBJ2-3; 7 bases are shared with TRBD1. This CDR3 is built from 14 residues. Germline-derived CDR1 and CDR2 are MDHEN and SYDVKM. J was trimmed by 3 bases and V by 6 bases; bases with no gene match: 6. This CDR3 reads CASSWPGQTDTQYF. The CDR3, as DNA: TGTGCCAGCAGCTGGCCGGGACAGACAGATACGCAGTATTTT.

The chain has TRBV12-5 and TRBJ1-1, with 7 bases fitting TRBD1. Germline-derived CDR1 and CDR2 are LGHNT and FRNRAP. V lost 3 bases and J lost 5; bases outside the gene matches: 3. The CDR3 has 13 residues. The CDR3 bases are TGTGCTAGTGGTTTAGGGGGCGGTACTGAAGCTTTCTTT. This encodes CASGLGGGTEAFF.

The V and J genes are TRBV5-1 and TRBJ1-3, with 7 nucleotides matching TRBD1. CDR3 length: 16 amino acids. V shed 0 bases, J shed 3 bases, and the junction held 6 bases outside the gene matches. CDR1 is SGHRS and CDR2 is YFSETQ in the germline V gene. Here the CDR3 DNA reads TGCGCCAGCAGCTTGGCTACAGGGGCGGGTGGAAACACCATATATTTT. This sequence encodes CASSLATGAGGNTIYF.

This clone was picked up a small number of times. The chain has TRBV2 and TRBJ1-6; TRBD1 aligns across 7 bases. Trimming cost V 1 base and J 13 bases; bases outside gene matches: 13. The CDR3 is made up of 16 amino acids. Germline V CDR1 and CDR2: SNHLY, FYNNEI. The CDR3 nucleotides read TGTGCCAGCAGTGAAGAGGGGGGACAGTATGTGTTGCCCCTCCACTTT. This codes for CASSEEGGQYVLPLHF.

The chain links TRBV5-6 to TRBJ2-7; D might be TRBD2 (7 bases). Germline V gene lookup returns CDR1 SGHDT and CDR2 YYEEEE. V was pared by 1 base and J by 2 bases, with 16 bases between. This CDR3 comprises 16 residues. The CDR3 region has the DNA TGTGCCAGCAGCTTGTGGGGGGGCCCAAACACCTACGAGCAGTACTTC. Amino acid sequence: CASSLWGGPNTYEQYF.

The chain recombines TRBV19 with TRBJ1-1; maybe TRBD1 (5 bases). Trimming cost V 1 base and J 5 bases, with 11 bases left between them. CDR1 is LNHDA and CDR2 is SQIVND in the germline V gene (reference sequence). This CDR3 is built from 14 residues. CDR3 protein: CASSIVGGRTEAFF. The CDR3 coding sequence is TGTGCCAGTAGTATAGTGGGGGGAAGAACTGAAGCTTTCTTT.

The CDR3 spells CASSPQDYGYTF. The CDR3 DNA follows: TGCGCCAGCAGCCCACAGGATTATGGCTACACCTTC. The J gene is TRBJ1-2, the V gene TRBV5-1, with a possible D match to TRBD1 (5 bases). Germline-derived CDR1 and CDR2 are SGHRS and YFSETQ. The CDR3 consists of 12 residues. V lost 4 bases and J lost 5, with 9 bases in between.

This chain uses TRBV6-2 or TRBV6-3 with TRBJ2-2, with 8 bases fitting TRBD2. Germline CDR1 and CDR2: MNHEY and SVGEGT. V was clipped by 2 bases and J by 6 bases; unmatched bases: 5. This CDR3 comprises 15 residues. The CDR3 reads CASSYRPAGAGELFF. DNA for the CDR3: TGTGCCAGCAGTTACCGGCCAGCGGGAGCCGGGGAGCTGTTTTTT.

The chain carries TRBV19 and TRBJ2-1; tentatively, D is TRBD1 (5 bases). The CDR3 loop spans 14 amino acids. CDR1 is LNHDA and CDR2 is SQIVND in the germline V gene (reference sequence). The V end was cut by 2 bases, the J end by 10 bases, with 15 bases between. The CDR3, as DNA: TGTGCCAGTAGTATACAACCCAGGGAAGGGGAGCAGTTCTTC. Its translation: CASSIQPREGEQFF. Drawing the rest from reference TRBV19 and TRBJ2-1, the complete variable domain is DGGITQSPKYLFRKEGQNVTLSCEQNLNHDAMYWYRQDPGQGLRLIYYSQIVNDFQKGDIAEGYSVSREKKESFPLTVTSAQKNPTAFYLCASSIQPREGEQFFGPGTRLTVL.

V is TRBV5-6 and J is TRBJ2-1; 13 positions match TRBD2. The V segment lost 2 bases and the J segment 7 bases; nucleotides outside the gene matches: 6. CDR1 is SGHDT, CDR2 YYEEEE, per germline. The CDR3 spans 16 residues. The chain's CDR3 is CASSLGLAGVSNEQFF. The DNA of the CDR3 is TGTGCCAGCAGCTTAGGACTAGCGGGAGTATCGAATGAGCAGTTCTTC.

The chain employs TRBV19 and TRBJ1-5; possibly TRBD1 for D (5 bases). V lost 7 bases and J lost 1, with 20 bases in between. The CDR3 is 17 residues long. The germline CDR1 and CDR2 sequences are LNHDA and SQIVND (reference sequence). The CDR3 sequence: CASMPPRGFGSNQPQHF. In DNA, the CDR3 is TGTGCCAGTATGCCCCCTAGGGGTTTTGGAAGCAATCAGCCCCAGCATTTT.

This clone occurred a few times. The chain has TRBV11-2 and TRBJ2-2; D remains unclear. Germline values: CDR1 SGHAT, CDR2 FQNNGV. There are 13 residues in the CDR3. Trimming shortened V by 8 bases and J by 0 bases, and 7 bases separated the two germline ends. CDR3 in amino acids: CASARTNTGELFF. The CDR3 coding sequence is TGTGCCAGCGCGCGGACGAACACCGGGGAGCTGTTTTTT.

This clone was observed a single time. The V gene is TRBV5-4, the J gene TRBJ2-7; 7 nucleotides agree with TRBD2. The CDR3 is 14 amino acids. The V gene end was trimmed by 3 bases and the J gene end by 6 bases; junction bases not matched to a gene: 9. Germline values: CDR1 SGHNT, CDR2 YYREEE (reference sequence). The CDR3 region has the DNA TGTGCCAGCAGCTCCCGGACTAGATGGAGCGAGCAGTACTTC. Translated: CASSSRTRWSEQYF.

The chain joins TRBV21-1 to TRBJ1-2. TRBV21-1 is a pseudogene locus. This CDR3 contains 16 residues. The CDR3 DNA follows: TGTGCCAGCAGCCCAACAGTCGGGGGTCAGGGCTATGGCTACACCTTC. Translated, it gives CASSPTVGGQGYGYTF.

This rearrangement joins TRBV5-5 to TRBJ2-1; perhaps TRBD2 as D (5 bases). This CDR3 contains 16 residues. Germline loops: CDR1 SGHKS, CDR2 YYEKEE (reference sequence). V shed 4 bases and J shed 0 bases, with 14 bases lying between them. The CDR3 spells CASSRVERFSYNEQFF. CDR3 in DNA: TGTGCCAGCAGCCGGGTAGAGCGGTTCTCCTACAATGAGCAGTTCTTC.

The V gene is TRBV5-1, the J gene TRBJ1-1; D is unresolved. Germline CDR1 SGHRS, CDR2 YFSETQ. Trimming took off 7 bases at V and 3 bases at J, with 13 bases between the two ends. The CDR3 is 13 amino acids. CDR3 in DNA: TGCGCCAGCCGGGAGGACGTGGACACTGAAGCTTTCTTT. This codes for CASREDVDTEAFF.

This clone was observed a single time. The rearrangement links TRBV9 to TRBJ2-5, with TRBD2 identical over 8 bases. The CDR3 totals 15 residues. V was clipped by 0 bases and J by 5 bases; unmatched bases: 6. Germline lookup yields CDR1 SGDLS and CDR2 YYNGEE. The CDR3 protein is CASSVGGLVWETQYF. CDR3 in DNA: TGTGCCAGCAGCGTAGGGGGACTAGTATGGGAGACCCAGTACTTC.

CDR3 sequence reads: CASSPPLRRGNTEAFF. In DNA, the CDR3 is TGTGCCAGCTCACCACCTCTGAGGAGGGGGAACACTGAAGCTTTCTTT. This sequence joins TRBV18 and TRBJ1-1, with D tentatively TRBD1 (5 bases). Per the germline V gene, CDR1 is KGHSH and CDR2 is LQKENI. V was trimmed by 0 bases and J by 1 base, leaving 12 bases between them. The CDR3 loop spans 16 amino acids.

The CDR3 nucleotides are TGCAGCGGCGGACAGGGGAACACCATATATTTT. It codes for CSGGQGNTIYF. The chain recombines TRBV29-1 with TRBJ1-3; 9 bases align to TRBD1. From germline, CDR1 is SQVTM and CDR2 ANQGSEA. With 7 bases clipped from V and 7 bases from J, the junction kept 2 bases outside the gene matches. The CDR3 is 11 residues long.